These T cell receptor beta chains were read from a single sample in a study of cytomegalovirus exposure and HLA in healthy donors. TCRdb keeps only in-frame clones here, not all; method: immunoSEQ multiplex PCR. This repertoire shows around 160,000 clones, 70% found once; its top ten account for 4.7%. Sample: PBMCs. Source of these receptors: a man in his late teens or twenties in good health and CMV-seropositive. Each CDR3 is given with its conserved first and last residue. Each record gives: J gene, V gene, D gene, clone size, CDR3 DNA, CDR3 protein. A D gene is named only where the DNA matches it firmly. Clone size is not always given. Where it is, it says once, few, many or a class for expanded clones.

J: TRBJ1-6; V: TRBV27; D: TRBD1; size: .; DNA: TGTGCCAGCAGTCGAACCGGGACAGGGAATTCACCCCTCCACTTT; CDR3: CASSRTGTGNSPLHF
J: TRBJ2-3; V: TRBV6-6; D: TRBD1; size: .; DNA: TGTGCCAGCAGCCGGCCCTCGACAGGGACCACAGATACGCAGTATTTT; CDR3: CASSRPSTGTTDTQYF
J: TRBJ1-1; V: TRBV28; D: .; size: once; DNA: TGTGCCAGCTTTGACTTGAACACTGAAGCTTTCTTT; CDR3: CASFDLNTEAFF
J: TRBJ1-1; V: TRBV5-8; D: .; size: .; DNA: TGTGCCAGCAGCTTGGACACGATTGTAGGGGCTGAAGCTTTCTTT; CDR3: CASSLDTIVGAEAFF
J: TRBJ2-3; V: TRBV6-5; D: .; size: .; DNA: TGTGCCAGCAGCCCACGCCAAGCCCGCACAGATACGCAGTATTTT; CDR3: CASSPRQARTDTQYF
J: TRBJ1-1; V: TRBV6-5; D: .; size: .; DNA: TGTGCCAGCAGTGATCACTTGAACACTGAAGCTTTCTTT; CDR3: CASSDHLNTEAFF
J: TRBJ1-3; V: TRBV7-9; D: TRBD1; size: .; DNA: TGTGCCAGCAGCTTAGCCCCAGGGGGCTCTGGAAACACCATATATTTT; CDR3: CASSLAPGGSGNTIYF
J: TRBJ1-1; V: TRBV30; D: TRBD1; size: once; DNA: TGTGCCTGGAGTATGGACAGGACGGGTGAAGCTTTCTTT; CDR3: CAWSMDRTGEAFF
J: TRBJ1-1; V: TRBV10-1; D: .; size: .; DNA: TGCGCCAGCAGTGTTCTGGGAGACGGGACTGAAGCTTTCTTT; CDR3: CASSVLGDGTEAFF
J: TRBJ1-1; V: TRBV25-1; D: TRBD1; size: .; DNA: TGTGCCAGCAGTGAATTGACAGGGGGCGTCAACACTGAAGCTTTCTTT; CDR3: CASSELTGGVNTEAFF
J: TRBJ1-4; V: TRBV18; D: TRBD1; size: .; DNA: TGTGCCAGCTCCCCCTCCGAGGACAGGAGAACGAATGAAAAACTGTTTTTT; CDR3: CASSPSEDRRTNEKLFF
J: TRBJ1-4; V: TRBV5-6; D: .; size: .; DNA: TGTGCCAGCAGCCTAAGGGGGTCAACTAATGAAAAACTGTTTTTT; CDR3: CASSLRGSTNEKLFF
J: TRBJ2-1; V: TRBV6-1; D: TRBD2; size: few; DNA: TGTGCCAGCAGTGAAGGGGGCCAGTGGGGCGGGAGTATTCACAATGAGCAGTTCTTC; CDR3: CASSEGGQWGGSIHNEQFF
J: TRBJ1-2; V: TRBV5-8; D: TRBD1; size: few; DNA: TGTGCCAGCAGCTTGGCCCTAGGACAGGGGAGGGTCTATGGCTACACCTTC; CDR3: CASSLALGQGRVYGYTF
J: TRBJ1-3; V: TRBV2; D: TRBD1; size: .; DNA: TGTGCCAGTAGTGGGACAGGGGGCTCTGGAAACACCATATATTTT; CDR3: CASSGTGGSGNTIYF
J: TRBJ2-2; V: TRBV5-4; D: .; size: .; DNA: TGTGCCAGCAGCCCCAGAGGGAGGACCGGGGAGCTGTTTTTT; CDR3: CASSPRGRTGELFF
J: TRBJ1-5; V: TRBV5-3; D: .; size: .; DNA: TGTGCCAGAAGCTTGGCCCCTAGGGGAGGGCAGCCCCAGCATTTT; CDR3: CARSLAPRGGQPQHF
J: TRBJ2-2; V: TRBV19; D: TRBD2; size: .; DNA: TGTGCCAGTAAAGGGAGGGCCTTAACCGGGGAGCTGTTTTTT; CDR3: CASKGRALTGELFF
J: TRBJ1-3; V: TRBV7-9; D: .; size: .; DNA: TGTGCCAGCTCCGGACTGGGAGGAAACACCATATATTTT; CDR3: CASSGLGGNTIYF
J: TRBJ1-1; V: TRBV2; D: .; size: .; DNA: TGTGCCAGCAGTGTCCAGGATAGTGGTGAAGCTTTCTTT; CDR3: CASSVQDSGEAFF
J: TRBJ2-1; V: TRBV5-4; D: .; size: .; DNA: TGTGCCAGCAGCCCATACAGTAGCTCCTACAATGAGCAGTTCTTC; CDR3: CASSPYSSSYNEQFF
J: TRBJ1-1; V: TRBV5-1; D: TRBD1; size: few; DNA: TGCGCCAGCAGCAAAGACAGGGTGGTTGCTGAAGCTTTCTTT; CDR3: CASSKDRVVAEAFF
J: TRBJ2-3; V: TRBV30; D: TRBD2; size: .; DNA: TGTGCCGGAAAGCTAGCGGGTCGCACAGATACGCAGTATTTT; CDR3: CAGKLAGRTDTQYF
J: TRBJ1-3; V: TRBV18; D: .; size: .; DNA: TGTGCCAGCTCACCACGAAGTGCGCTCTCTGGAAACACCATATATTTT; CDR3: CASSPRSALSGNTIYF
J: TRBJ2-1; V: TRBV2; D: TRBD2; size: .; DNA: TGTGCCAGCAGTCGATACGGACTAGCGGGAGTTGGTGAGCAGTTCTTC; CDR3: CASSRYGLAGVGEQFF
J: TRBJ2-5; V: TRBV11-3; D: TRBD2; size: .; DNA: TGTGCCAGCAGCTTGAGGCTAGCGGACCAAGAGACCCAGTACTTC; CDR3: CASSLRLADQETQYF
J: TRBJ2-2; V: TRBV11-3; D: TRBD2; size: .; DNA: TGTGCCACACGTGCGGGAGGGACCGGGGAGCTGTTTTTT; CDR3: CATRAGGTGELFF
J: TRBJ2-3; V: TRBV9; D: .; size: .; DNA: TGTGCCAGCAGCGTGGGACTGTTGGCAGATACGCAGTATTTT; CDR3: CASSVGLLADTQYF
J: TRBJ1-2; V: TRBV29-1; D: .; size: .; DNA: TGCAGCGTTGAAATCGGGGGAGGGAGCGGCTACACCTTC; CDR3: CSVEIGGGSGYTF
J: TRBJ1-3; V: TRBV11-2; D: .; size: .; DNA: TGTGCCAGCAGCTTAGCGGAGGCCCCTAGTGGAAACACCATATATTTT; CDR3: CASSLAEAPSGNTIYF
J: TRBJ2-5; V: TRBV6-5; D: TRBD2; size: .; DNA: TGTGCCAGCAGTTACTACCTAGCGGGCAATTCGGCCCAGTACTTC; CDR3: CASSYYLAGNSAQYF
J: TRBJ2-5; V: TRBV6-1; D: .; size: .; DNA: TGTGCCAGCGAAAGTAGCGGGACAGTTGAGACCCAGTACTTC; CDR3: CASESSGTVETQYF
J: TRBJ2-3; V: TRBV2; D: TRBD1; size: .; DNA: TGTGCCAGCAGCAGGGACAGGGGGCCCGATACGCAGTATTTT; CDR3: CASSRDRGPDTQYF
J: TRBJ2-2; V: TRBV5-4; D: .; size: .; DNA: TGTGCCAGCAGCTTCGGGGGGCAAGGCACCGGGGAGCTGTTTTTT; CDR3: CASSFGGQGTGELFF
J: TRBJ2-1; V: TRBV29-1; D: .; size: .; DNA: TGCAGCGTTGAAGATATAATATTGGAGGAGACCTCCTACAATGAGCAGTTCTTC; CDR3: CSVEDIILEETSYNEQFF
J: TRBJ2-3; V: TRBV29-1; D: TRBD1; size: .; DNA: TGCAGCGTTGATGGGCAGGGGGCGGATACGCAGTATTTT; CDR3: CSVDGQGADTQYF
J: TRBJ1-4; V: TRBV27; D: .; size: .; DNA: TGTGCCAGCAGGTACAGGGCAACTAATGAAAAACTGTTTTTT; CDR3: CASRYRATNEKLFF
J: TRBJ2-1; V: TRBV30; D: .; size: .; DNA: TGTGCCTGGAGTGTTGGCCAGAAGCAGTTCTTC; CDR3: CAWSVGQKQFF
J: TRBJ2-2; V: TRBV6-6; D: .; size: .; DNA: TGTGCCAGCAGTTATGAGGCTCTGCTAATTGGCGGGGAGCTGTTTTTT; CDR3: CASSYEALLIGGELFF
J: TRBJ1-2; V: TRBV29-1; D: TRBD1; size: .; DNA: TGCAGCGTTGACTTTTGGGGGACAGGAGCTAGCTATGGCTACACCTTC; CDR3: CSVDFWGTGASYGYTF
J: TRBJ1-1; V: TRBV9; D: .; size: .; DNA: TGTGCCAGCAGCGTAGGGAGTTCCCGTACTGAAGCTTTCTTT; CDR3: CASSVGSSRTEAFF
J: TRBJ1-4; V: TRBV5-1; D: TRBD1; size: .; DNA: TGCGCCAGCAGCGGAGGGACAGCCACTAATGAAAAACTGTTTTTT; CDR3: CASSGGTATNEKLFF
J: TRBJ1-6; V: TRBV30; D: .; size: once; DNA: TGTGCCTGGAGTGGGGGAGATAATTCACCCCTCCACTTT; CDR3: CAWSGGDNSPLHF
J: TRBJ2-1; V: TRBV5-1; D: TRBD1; size: once; DNA: TGCGCCAGCAGCTTGACAGGGGAGCAATACAATGAGCAGTTCTTC; CDR3: CASSLTGEQYNEQFF
J: TRBJ1-2; V: TRBV27; D: TRBD1; size: .; DNA: TGTGCCAGCAGTTTGGACAGGCACTATGGCTACACCTTC; CDR3: CASSLDRHYGYTF
J: TRBJ2-1; V: TRBV7-3; D: .; size: .; DNA: TGTGCCAGCAGCCCCCAGTTAAGCTCCTACAATGAGCAGTTCTTC; CDR3: CASSPQLSSYNEQFF
J: TRBJ1-1; V: TRBV11-2; D: .; size: .; DNA: TGTGCCAGCAGCTCCCGACGTCAGGGAAAAGCTGAAGCTTTCTTT; CDR3: CASSSRRQGKAEAFF
J: TRBJ1-2; V: TRBV28; D: .; size: .; DNA: TGTGCCAGCAGTTCCACCCAGGGGAACTATGGCTACACCTTC; CDR3: CASSSTQGNYGYTF
J: TRBJ1-1; V: TRBV9; D: .; size: .; DNA: TGTGCCAGCAGCGTAGGTATGAACACTGAAGCTTTCTTT; CDR3: CASSVGMNTEAFF